The 25 T cell receptor beta chains presented below share a single source sample, sequenced in a study of CD8 T cells in Susac syndrome. Reverse transcription of about 0.45 to 1 ug RNA was carried out with random hexamers. In TCRdb, the immunoSEQ multiplex PCR reads were re-called with MiXCR into one record per CDR3 protein. The data show 150,000 to 200,000 distinct CDR3 sequences, roughly nine tenths seen once. Sequenced input: CD4+ T cells from PBMCs. The receptors stem from a human donor with Susac syndrome.

The V and J genes are TRBV3-1 and TRBJ1-1; a weak D match, TRBD1 (6 bases). The CDR3 consists of 14 residues. Germline CDR1 reads LGHDT; CDR2 reads YNNKEL (reference sequence). V shed 0 bases and J shed 1 base, with 6 bases lying between them. The CDR3 loop is CASSQEDRNTEAFF. CDR3 DNA sequence: TGTGCCAGCAGCCAAGAGGACAGGAACACTGAAGCTTTCTTT.

About this clonotype itself: Germline is not matched at one junction end, which may reflect a read error. The V and J genes are TRBV7-9 and TRBJ2-1, with 8 positions matching TRBD2. This CDR3 has 11 residues. The germline CDR1 and CDR2 sequences are SEHNR and FQNEAQ (reference sequence). CDR3 amino acids: CASSAGGEEIF. CDR3 coding DNA: TGTGCCAGCTCGGCGGGAGGTGAAGAAATCTTC.

The chain couples TRBV5-1 to TRBJ2-1, with 7 bases fitting TRBD2. The CDR3 runs to 14 residues. Trimming took 3 bases from V and 5 from J; bases not matched to a gene: 5. Germline assignment: CDR1 SGHRS and CDR2 YFSETQ. CDR3 DNA sequence: TGCGCCAGCAGCTCCACGGGGGGTAACAATGAGCAGTTCTTC. It yields the protein CASSSTGGNNEQFF.

The chain carries TRBV7-2 and TRBJ1-1; perhaps TRBD1 as D (6 bases). The CDR3 extends over 15 amino acids. CDR1 and CDR2 (germline): SGHTA, FQGNSA. V lost 2 bases and J 1 base, leaving 11 bases between the germline ends. The CDR3 region is CASSLFWTANTEAFF. CDR3 coding DNA: TGTGCCAGCAGCTTATTTTGGACAGCGAACACTGAAGCTTTCTTT.

The V gene is TRBV12-3 or TRBV12-4, the J gene TRBJ2-1; 7 bases map to TRBD2. This CDR3 has 13 residues. Germline trimming cut 0 bases from V and 7 bases from J; bases unmatched to any gene: 0. DNA for the CDR3: TGTGCCAGCAGTTTAGCGGGGGGGAATGAGCAGTTCTTC. Protein: CASSLAGGNEQFF.

The CDR3 here is CAWSVLQGSNQPQHF. The CDR3 nucleotides are TGTGCCTGGAGTGTTCTGCAGGGCAGCAATCAGCCCCAGCATTTT. The chain couples TRBV30 to TRBJ1-5, with a weak D call TRBD1 (5 bases). V shed 0 bases and J shed 1 base, with 10 bases lying between them. The CDR3 totals 15 residues. From germline, CDR1 is GTSNPN and CDR2 SVGIG (reference sequence). Complete variable domain (other parts from reference TRBV30 and TRBJ1-5): SQTIHQWPATLVQPVGSPLSLECTVEGTSNPNLYWYRQAAGRGLQLLFYSVGIGQISSEVPQNLSASRPQDRQFILSSKKLLLSDSGFYLCAWSVLQGSNQPQHFGDGTRLSIL.

This clonotype was observed a single time. This chain uses TRBV5-6 with TRBJ1-2, with TRBD1 matching over 12 bases. V lost 5 bases and J lost 6; bases outside the gene matches: 14. The CDR3 consists of 17 residues. Looked up from germline, CDR1 is SGHDT and CDR2 is YYEEEE. The CDR3 is CASSPLYSGTGGDGYTF. CDR3 bases: TGTGCCAGCAGTCCACTTTATTCCGGGACAGGGGGCGATGGCTACACCTTC.

The count of this clonotype is one. The chain has TRBV6-5 and TRBJ2-7; a possible D gene is TRBD1 (5 bases). The CDR3 is made up of 14 amino acids. V was trimmed by 0 bases and J by 2 bases, leaving 8 bases between them. From germline, CDR1 is MNHEY and CDR2 SVGAGI. For the CDR3, the DNA is TGTGCCAGCAGTTACTCGGCAGGGACCTACGAGCAGTACTTC. It yields the protein CASSYSAGTYEQYF.

This clonotype was observed a few times. The chain combines TRBV11-1 with TRBJ1-2; D is undetermined. Germline V lookup: CDR1 SGHAT, CDR2 FQDESV (reference sequence). This CDR3 is built from 12 residues. Trimming removed 5 bases from V and 2 bases from J, with 6 bases in between. CDR3 protein: CASSQDNYGYTF. CDR3 nucleotide sequence: TGTGCCAGCAGCCAGGACAACTATGGCTACACCTTC.

The V call is TRBV29-1, the J call TRBJ2-1; D may be TRBD2 (6 bases). Trimming left V 3 bases short and J 3 bases short, with 6 bases between. The CDR3 length is 12 residues. From germline, CDR1 is SQVTM and CDR2 ANQGSEA. CDR3 coding DNA: TGCAGCGTTGAGGGGGGCTACAATGAGCAGTTCTTC. This gives the protein CSVEGGYNEQFF.

This clonotype was detected only a few times. This rearrangement joins TRBV18 to TRBJ1-4, with unresolved D. Trimming shortened V by 3 bases and J by 0 bases, and 5 bases separated the two germline ends. This CDR3 has 14 residues. CDR1 is KGHSH and CDR2 is LQKENI in the germline V gene. The CDR3 loop is CASSPVATNEKLFF. The CDR3 region has the DNA TGTGCCAGCTCACCGGTGGCAACTAATGAAAAACTGTTTTTT.

The rearrangement links TRBV20-1 to TRBJ2-2; D gene unclear. Germline CDR1 reads DFQATT; CDR2 reads SNEGSKA (reference sequence). This CDR3 is 11 amino acids long. V was clipped by 2 bases and J by 2 bases, with 0 bases between them. CDR3 sequence (DNA): TGCAGTGCTAGAAACACCGGGGAGCTGTTTTTT. Protein: CSARNTGELFF.

This chain joins TRBV27 and TRBJ2-1, with TRBD2 identical over 10 bases. J was trimmed by 4 bases and V by 5 bases; bases with no gene match: 5. The CDR3 spans 15 residues. CDR1 is MNHEY and CDR2 is SMNVEV in the germline V gene (reference sequence). The CDR3 here is CASSRAGGGYNEQFF. In nucleotides, the CDR3 is TGTGCCAGCAGTAGAGCGGGAGGGGGTTACAATGAGCAGTTCTTC.

J is TRBJ2-1 and V is TRBV20-1, with D possibly TRBD1 on 5 matching bases. The CDR3 is made up of 13 amino acids. Germline CDR1 reads DFQATT; CDR2 reads SNEGSKA (reference sequence). V lost 3 bases and J lost 5, with 11 bases in between. CDR3 DNA: TGCAGTGCTAGGGACACAGCAAACAATGAGCAGTTCTTC. It yields the protein CSARDTANNEQFF.

This chain connects TRBV6-5 to TRBJ1-1; TRBD1 might be the D (6 bases). The CDR3 loop spans 14 amino acids. V was pared by 7 bases and J by 3 bases, with 15 bases between. The V gene's germline CDR1 is MNHEY and CDR2 SVGAGI. In DNA form, the CDR3 reads TGTGCCAGCATGGGGGGACAAGCGGACACTGAAGCTTTCTTT. Its translation is CASMGGQADTEAFF.

This chain links TRBV29-1 with TRBJ2-1; 8 nucleotides line up with TRBD2. The CDR3 has 17 residues. The junction had 13 bases not matched to a gene; V was cut back by 6 bases and J by 0 bases. The germline CDR1 and CDR2 sequences are SQVTM and ANQGSEA. The CDR3 is CSVDDRYSGTSYNEQFF. The CDR3 nucleotides are TGCAGCGTGGACGACAGGTATAGCGGGACCTCCTACAATGAGCAGTTCTTC.

The J gene is TRBJ1-5, the V gene TRBV4-1, with D perhaps TRBD1 (5 bases). The V end lost 5 bases, the J end lost 4 bases, and 15 bases lay between the germline ends. CDR1 and CDR2 from the germline V gene are MGHRA and YSYEKL. The CDR3 is 15 residues long. The CDR3 loop reads CASSSIDRGNQPQHF. The CDR3 bases are TGCGCCAGCAGCTCCATAGACAGAGGAAATCAGCCCCAGCATTTT.

The V gene is TRBV4-1, the J gene TRBJ2-2, with D possibly being TRBD1 or TRBD2 (5 bases each). Germline CDR1 and CDR2: MGHRA and YSYEKL. CDR3 size: 16 residues. The V end lost 4 bases, the J end lost 6 bases, and 18 bases lay between the germline ends. For the CDR3, the DNA is TGCGCCAGCAGCCCCGGGAACAGGCGTTATTCCGGGGAGCTGTTTTTT. The encoded protein is CASSPGNRRYSGELFF.

The chain employs TRBV5-4 and TRBJ2-6; D is possibly TRBD1 (5 bases). The CDR3 spans 18 residues. Germline V gene data show CDR1 as SGHNT and CDR2 as YYREEE (reference sequence). V lost 0 bases and J 0 bases, leaving 13 bases between the germline ends. The CDR3 sequence: CASSLAKAGNSGANVLTF. CDR3 nucleotides: TGTGCCAGCAGCTTGGCCAAGGCAGGGAACTCTGGGGCCAACGTCCTGACTTTC. Supplemented by reference TRBV5-4 and TRBJ2-6, the full variable domain reads ETGVTQSPTHLIKTRGQQVTLRCSSQSGHNTVSWYQQALGQGPQFIFQYYREEENGRGNFPPRFSGLQFPNYSSELNVNALELDDSALYLCASSLAKAGNSGANVLTFGAGSRLTVL.

This chain connects TRBV28 to TRBJ1-1; 7 bases are shared with TRBD1. This CDR3 spans 14 amino acids. CDR1 MDHEN and CDR2 SYDVKM come from the germline V gene. J was trimmed by 5 bases and V by 8 bases; bases with no gene match: 11. This chain's CDR3 is CASASTGQRTEAFF. The DNA of the CDR3 is TGTGCCAGCGCTTCGACAGGGCAAAGGACTGAAGCTTTCTTT.

This chain links TRBV28 with TRBJ1-2; the D gene is possibly TRBD1 (6 bases). V was shortened by 7 bases and J by 3 bases, with 18 bases between the two germline ends. Germline CDR1 MDHEN, CDR2 SYDVKM. This CDR3 region has 15 residues. The CDR3 DNA follows: TGTGCCAGCACTCCCGGAGGGAGGGGGTACTATGGCTACACCTTC. Protein product: CASTPGGRGYYGYTF.

This clonotype occurred once. This chain connects TRBV5-1 to TRBJ2-2; 7 bases fit TRBD1. V gave up 4 bases and J gave up 1 base; unmatched junction bases: 7. In germline, CDR1 is SGHRS, CDR2 YFSETQ. This CDR3 region has 16 residues. The CDR3 loop reads CASSLTRDRNTGELFF. Written as DNA, the CDR3 is TGCGCCAGCAGCCTGACCCGGGACAGGAACACCGGGGAGCTGTTTTTT.

The chain combines TRBV7-3 with TRBJ1-1; 8 positions match TRBD1. CDR1 is SGHTA and CDR2 is FQGTGA in the germline V gene. The CDR3 consists of 13 residues. The ends lost 5 bases at V and 3 bases at J; junction bases unmatched: 2. The CDR3 spells CASSHRGDTEAFF. The CDR3, as DNA: TGTGCCAGCAGCCACAGGGGGGACACTGAAGCTTTCTTT.

The chain links TRBV4-1 to TRBJ1-1; D remains unclear. V lost 2 bases to trimming and J lost 4 bases, with 14 bases between them. CDR3 size: 15 residues. Germline V gene data show CDR1 as MGHRA and CDR2 as YSYEKL. CDR3 loop: CASSQIDRPGTEAFF. The CDR3 DNA follows: TGCGCCAGCAGCCAAATCGACCGTCCTGGCACTGAAGCTTTCTTT.

The chain combines TRBV15 with TRBJ1-2, with D hard to call. Trimming removed 1 base at V and 0 bases at J, with 12 bases between. There are 16 residues in the CDR3. CDR1 and CDR2 (germline): LNHNV, YYDKDF (reference sequence). CDR3 in amino acids: CATSRGAGLTNYGYTF. CDR3 coding DNA: TGTGCCACCAGCAGAGGTGCAGGTCTCACTAACTATGGCTACACCTTC.